This TCR beta chain was identified during a study of cytomegalovirus exposure and HLA in healthy donors. Findings and limits, study-wide: In vitro experiments confirmed that three CMV-associated chains were specific for CMV antigens.

Notes on this clone: Its antigen is as yet unknown.

The PCR contained 60 Vbeta and 13 Jbeta primers. This table comes from immunoSEQ multiplex PCR, and its TCRdb copy is limited to in-frame clones, with some not included. Here the sample spans 110,000 to 150,000 clones, approximately 70% being singletons. Trimming pared 3 bases from V and 5 bases from J, leaving 11 bases between. From germline, CDR1 is KGHSH and CDR2 LQKENI. CDR3 length equals 14 residues. This TCR came from a woman aged 60-75 years in good health and CMV-seropositive. Sequencing was carried out using PBMCs. The rearrangement uses TRBV18 and TRBJ1-5; D ambiguous. The CDR3 DNA sequence: TGTGCCAGCTCACCCAGTCTGGCTCATCAGCCCCAGCATTTT. Translation: CASSPSLAHQPQHF.